This T cell receptor (beta chain) is drawn from a study of T cells in localized non-small cell lung cancer. Study-wide results and caveats: Those with higher blood T cell density had longer overall survival. Median detection of top 100 tumor clones in adjacent lung was around 60 clones. Tumor samples were not multi-region, leaving intratumor heterogeneity unexcluded. Uninvolved adjacent lung showed peak T cell clonality, exceeding tumor.

Germline CDR1 reads SGDLS; CDR2 reads YYNGEE. Trimming pared 3 bases from V and 2 bases from J, leaving 9 bases between. The CDR3 runs 14 residues. Produced via immunoSEQ multiplex PCR; TCRdb's table is partial and in-frame only. In the table there are roughly 71,000 clones, approximately 87% of which are singletons. As for this clone: Its matching antigen is unknown.

The origin of this receptor is a male donor older than 55 with stage III squamous cell lung carcinoma. Specimen: peripheral blood, collected before any cancer treatment. J is TRBJ1-3 and V is TRBV9; D ambiguous. The CDR3 DNA follows: TGTGCCAGCAGCGGCGTAGATCCTGGAAACACCATATATTTT. Amino acid sequence: CASSGVDPGNTIYF. The full variable domain, completed using reference TRBV9 and TRBJ1-3, is DSGVTQTPKHLITATGQRVTLRCSPRSGDLSVYWYQQSLDQGLQFLIQYYNGEERAKGNILERFSAQQFPDLHSELNLSSLELGDSALYFCASSGVDPGNTIYFGEGSWLTVV.